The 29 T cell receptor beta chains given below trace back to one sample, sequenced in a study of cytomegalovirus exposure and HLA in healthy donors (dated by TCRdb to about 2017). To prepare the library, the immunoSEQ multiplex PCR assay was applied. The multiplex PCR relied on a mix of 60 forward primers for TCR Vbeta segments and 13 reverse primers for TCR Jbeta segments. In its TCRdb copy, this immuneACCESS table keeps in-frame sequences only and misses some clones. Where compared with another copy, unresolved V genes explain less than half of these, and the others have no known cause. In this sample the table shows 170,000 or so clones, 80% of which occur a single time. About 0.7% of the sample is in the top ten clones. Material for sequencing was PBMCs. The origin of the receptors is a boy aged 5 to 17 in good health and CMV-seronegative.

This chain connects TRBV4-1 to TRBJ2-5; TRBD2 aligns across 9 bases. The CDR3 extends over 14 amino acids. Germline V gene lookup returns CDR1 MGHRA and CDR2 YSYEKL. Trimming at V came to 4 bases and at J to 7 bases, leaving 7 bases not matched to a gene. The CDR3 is CASSPRTSAGTQYF. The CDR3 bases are TGCGCCAGCAGCCCCAGGACTAGCGCGGGGACCCAGTACTTC.

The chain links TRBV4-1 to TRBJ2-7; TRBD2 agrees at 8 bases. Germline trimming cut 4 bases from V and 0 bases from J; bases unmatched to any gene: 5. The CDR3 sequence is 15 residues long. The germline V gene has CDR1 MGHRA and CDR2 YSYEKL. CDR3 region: CASSRYGTSSYEQYF. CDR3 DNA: TGCGCCAGCAGCCGTTATGGGACTAGCTCCTACGAGCAGTACTTC.

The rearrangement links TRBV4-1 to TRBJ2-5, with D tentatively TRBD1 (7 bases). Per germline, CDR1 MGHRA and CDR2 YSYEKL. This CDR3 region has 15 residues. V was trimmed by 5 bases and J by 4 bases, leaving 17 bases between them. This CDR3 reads CASSSPQGGAETQYF. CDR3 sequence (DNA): TGCGCCAGCAGCTCCCCCCAGGGGGGAGCAGAGACCCAGTACTTC.

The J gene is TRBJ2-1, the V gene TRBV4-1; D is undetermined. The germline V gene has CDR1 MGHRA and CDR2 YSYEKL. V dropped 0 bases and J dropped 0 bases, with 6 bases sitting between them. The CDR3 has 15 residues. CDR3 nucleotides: TGCGCCAGCAGCCAAGACACCGGCTCCTACAATGAGCAGTTCTTC. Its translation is CASSQDTGSYNEQFF.

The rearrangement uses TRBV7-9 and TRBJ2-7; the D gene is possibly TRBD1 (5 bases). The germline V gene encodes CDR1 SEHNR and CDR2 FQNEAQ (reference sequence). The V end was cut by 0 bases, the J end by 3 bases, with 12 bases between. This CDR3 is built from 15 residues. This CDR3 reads CASSLAQGSDYEQYF. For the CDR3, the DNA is TGTGCCAGCAGCTTAGCTCAGGGAAGCGACTACGAGCAGTACTTC.

The CDR3 region is CASSLDAGVVNTQYF. As DNA, the CDR3 is TGTGCCAGCAGCTTGGACGCGGGAGTGGTTAATACGCAGTATTTT. This chain uses TRBV5-4 with TRBJ2-3; 7 bases map to TRBD2. The V gene's germline CDR1 is SGHNT and CDR2 YYREEE (reference sequence). There are 15 residues in the CDR3. V gave up 0 bases and J gave up 7 bases; unmatched junction bases: 8.

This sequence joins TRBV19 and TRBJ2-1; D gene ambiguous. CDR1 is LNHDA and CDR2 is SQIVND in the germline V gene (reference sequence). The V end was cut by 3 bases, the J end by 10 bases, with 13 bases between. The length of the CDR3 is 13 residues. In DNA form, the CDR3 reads TGTGCCAGTAGTATCACCGGGTCAAGGGAGCAGTTCTTC. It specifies CASSITGSREQFF.

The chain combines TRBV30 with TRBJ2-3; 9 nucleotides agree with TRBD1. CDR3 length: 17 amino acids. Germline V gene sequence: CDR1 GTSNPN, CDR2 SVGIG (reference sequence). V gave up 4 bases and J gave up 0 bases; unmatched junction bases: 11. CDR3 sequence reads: CAWMGQGANPSTDTQYF. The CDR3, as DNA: TGTGCCTGGATGGGACAGGGCGCGAATCCTAGCACAGATACGCAGTATTTT.

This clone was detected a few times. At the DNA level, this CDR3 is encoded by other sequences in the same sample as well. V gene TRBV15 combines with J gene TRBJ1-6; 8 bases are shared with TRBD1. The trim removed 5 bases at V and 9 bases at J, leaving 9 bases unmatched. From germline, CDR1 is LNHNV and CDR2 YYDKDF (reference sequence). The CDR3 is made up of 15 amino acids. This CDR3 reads CATSVNRDRSSPLHF. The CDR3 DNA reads TGTGCCACCAGCGTAAACCGGGACAGGAGTTCACCCCTCCACTTT.

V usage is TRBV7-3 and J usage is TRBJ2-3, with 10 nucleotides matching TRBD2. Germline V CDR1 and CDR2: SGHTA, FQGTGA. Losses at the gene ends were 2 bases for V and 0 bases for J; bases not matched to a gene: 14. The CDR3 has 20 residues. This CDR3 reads CASSLGDPGLALTSTDTQYF. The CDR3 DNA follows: TGTGCCAGCAGCTTAGGCGATCCGGGACTAGCGTTGACGAGCACAGATACGCAGTATTTT.

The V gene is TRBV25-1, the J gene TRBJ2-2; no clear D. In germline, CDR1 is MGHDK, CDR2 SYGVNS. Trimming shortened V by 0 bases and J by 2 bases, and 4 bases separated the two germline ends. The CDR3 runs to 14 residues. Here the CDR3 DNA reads TGTGCCAGCAGTGAATACTATAACACCGGGGAGCTGTTTTTT. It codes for CASSEYYNTGELFF. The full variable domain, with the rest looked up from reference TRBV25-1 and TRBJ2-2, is EADIYQTPRYLVIGTGKKITLECSQTMGHDKMYWYQQDPGMELHLIHYSYGVNSTEKGDLSSESTVSRIRTEHFPLTLESARPSHTSQYLCASSEYYNTGELFFGEGSRLTVL.

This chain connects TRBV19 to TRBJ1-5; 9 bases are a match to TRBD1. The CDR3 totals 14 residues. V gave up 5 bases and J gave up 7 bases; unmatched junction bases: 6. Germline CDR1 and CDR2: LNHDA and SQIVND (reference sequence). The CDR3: CASSLYRGRQPQHF. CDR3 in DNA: TGTGCCAGTAGTCTCTACAGGGGGCGGCAGCCCCAGCATTTT.

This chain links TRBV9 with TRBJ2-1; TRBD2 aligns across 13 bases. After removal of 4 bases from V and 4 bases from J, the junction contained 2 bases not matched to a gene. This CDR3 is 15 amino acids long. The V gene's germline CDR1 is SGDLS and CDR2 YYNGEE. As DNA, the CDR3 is TGTGCCAGCAGCCTACTAGCGGGAGGGTACAATGAGCAGTTCTTC. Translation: CASSLLAGGYNEQFF.

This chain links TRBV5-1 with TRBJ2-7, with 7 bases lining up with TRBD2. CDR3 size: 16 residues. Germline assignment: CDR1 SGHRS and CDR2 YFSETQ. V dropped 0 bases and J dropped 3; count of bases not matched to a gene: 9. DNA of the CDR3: TGCGCCAGCAGCTTGGGTGTTAGCGGGTTAAACTACGAGCAGTACTTC. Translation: CASSLGVSGLNYEQYF.

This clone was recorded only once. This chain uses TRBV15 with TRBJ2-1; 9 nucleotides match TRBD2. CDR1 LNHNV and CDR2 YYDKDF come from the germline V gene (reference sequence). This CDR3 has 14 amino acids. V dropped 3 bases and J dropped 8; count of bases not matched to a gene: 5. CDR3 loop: CATSSSGSLYEQFF. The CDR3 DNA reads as TGTGCCACCAGCAGTAGCGGGAGTTTGTATGAGCAGTTCTTC.

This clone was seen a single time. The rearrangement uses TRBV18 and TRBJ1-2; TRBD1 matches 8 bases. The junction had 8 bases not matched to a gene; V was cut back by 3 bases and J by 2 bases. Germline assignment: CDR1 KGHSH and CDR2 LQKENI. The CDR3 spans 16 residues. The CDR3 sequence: CASSPSPGQANYGYTF. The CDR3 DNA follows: TGTGCCAGCTCACCTTCCCCGGGACAGGCAAACTATGGCTACACCTTC.

CDR3 nucleotide sequence: TGTGCCTGGAGACCCGACAGGGCCGGCGAGCAGTACTTC. Residues: CAWRPDRAGEQYF. The J gene is TRBJ2-7, the V gene TRBV30; 7 nucleotides line up with TRBD1. J gave up 6 bases and V 3 bases, and 8 bases lay outside the gene matches. The CDR3 consists of 13 residues. Germline loops: CDR1 GTSNPN, CDR2 SVGIG (reference sequence).

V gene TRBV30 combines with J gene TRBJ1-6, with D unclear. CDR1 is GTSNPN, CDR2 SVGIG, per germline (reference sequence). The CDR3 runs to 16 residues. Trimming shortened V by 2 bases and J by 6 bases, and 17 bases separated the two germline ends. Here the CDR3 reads CAWSLPRGYLNSPLHF. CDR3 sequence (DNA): TGTGCCTGGAGTCTCCCCCGCGGGTATCTTAATTCACCCCTCCACTTT. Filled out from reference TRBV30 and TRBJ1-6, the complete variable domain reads SQTIHQWPATLVQPVGSPLSLECTVEGTSNPNLYWYRQAAGRGLQLLFYSVGIGQISSEVPQNLSASRPQDRQFILSSKKLLLSDSGFYLCAWSLPRGYLNSPLHFGNGTRLTVT.

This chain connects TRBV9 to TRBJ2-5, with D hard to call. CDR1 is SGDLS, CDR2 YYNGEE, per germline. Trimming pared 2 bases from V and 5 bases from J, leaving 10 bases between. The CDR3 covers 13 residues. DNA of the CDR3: TGTGCCAGCAGCGTCACCAGCGAGGAGACCCAGTACTTC. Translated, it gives CASSVTSEETQYF.

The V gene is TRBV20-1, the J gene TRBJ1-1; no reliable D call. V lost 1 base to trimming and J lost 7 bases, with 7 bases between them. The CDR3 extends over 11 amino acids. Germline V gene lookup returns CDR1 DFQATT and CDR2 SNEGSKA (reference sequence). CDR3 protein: CSARARFEAFF. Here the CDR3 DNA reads TGCAGTGCTAGAGCTCGGTTTGAAGCTTTCTTT.

Written as DNA, the CDR3 is TGTGCCAGCTCACCTCGGACAGGGTCAAGCCTTTACACCGGGGAGCTGTTTTTT. It yields the protein CASSPRTGSSLYTGELFF. The chain recombines TRBV18 with TRBJ2-2; TRBD1 aligns across 8 bases. This CDR3 has 18 residues. CDR1 and CDR2 from the germline V gene are KGHSH and LQKENI. The V segment lost 3 bases and the J segment 3 bases; nucleotides outside the gene matches: 12. The whole variable domain, filled in from reference TRBV18 and TRBJ2-2, reads NAGVMQNPRHLVRRRGQEARLRCSPMKGHSHVYWYRQLPEEGLKFMVYLQKENIIDESGMPKERFSAEFPKEGPSILRIQQVVRGDSAAYFCASSPRTGSSLYTGELFFGEGSRLTVL.

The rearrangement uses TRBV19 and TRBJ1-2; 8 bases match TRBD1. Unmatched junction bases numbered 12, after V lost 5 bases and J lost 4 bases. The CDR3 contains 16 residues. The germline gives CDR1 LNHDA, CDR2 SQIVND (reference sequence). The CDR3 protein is CASSSTWTGPFYGYTF. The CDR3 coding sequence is TGTGCCAGTAGTTCAACATGGACAGGGCCCTTCTATGGCTACACCTTC. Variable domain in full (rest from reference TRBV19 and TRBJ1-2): DGGITQSPKYLFRKEGQNVTLSCEQNLNHDAMYWYRQDPGQGLRLIYYSQIVNDFQKGDIAEGYSVSREKKESFPLTVTSAQKNPTAFYLCASSSTWTGPFYGYTFGSGTRLTVV.

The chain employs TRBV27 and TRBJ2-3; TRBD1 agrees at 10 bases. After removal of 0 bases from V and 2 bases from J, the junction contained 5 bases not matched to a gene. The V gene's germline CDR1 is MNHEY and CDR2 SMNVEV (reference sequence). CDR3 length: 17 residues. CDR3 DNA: TGTGCCAGCAGTTTATCGAGGACAGGGGGATACACAGATACGCAGTATTTT. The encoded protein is CASSLSRTGGYTDTQYF.

Written as DNA, the CDR3 is TGTGCCAGCAGCTTAGCAGGGGGCCAAGGTCAGCCCCAGCATTTT. It translates to CASSLAGGQGQPQHF. The chain is built from TRBV7-2 and TRBJ1-5; TRBD1 aligns across 7 bases. Germline values: CDR1 SGHTA, CDR2 FQGNSA. V lost 0 bases, J lost 6 bases, and 5 bases stayed unmatched. This CDR3 contains 15 residues.

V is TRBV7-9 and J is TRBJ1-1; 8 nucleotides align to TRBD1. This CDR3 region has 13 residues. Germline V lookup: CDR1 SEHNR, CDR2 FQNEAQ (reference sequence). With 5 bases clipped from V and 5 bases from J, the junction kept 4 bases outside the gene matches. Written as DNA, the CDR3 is TGTGCCAGCAGCGGAACAGGGGGGACTGAAGCTTTCTTT. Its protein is CASSGTGGTEAFF.

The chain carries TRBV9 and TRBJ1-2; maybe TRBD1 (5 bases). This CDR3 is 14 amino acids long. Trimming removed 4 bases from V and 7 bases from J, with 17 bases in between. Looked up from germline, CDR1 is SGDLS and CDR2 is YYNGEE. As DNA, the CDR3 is TGTGCCAGCAGCCCAAGGCAGGGAAGGGGTGGCTACACCTTC. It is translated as CASSPRQGRGGYTF.

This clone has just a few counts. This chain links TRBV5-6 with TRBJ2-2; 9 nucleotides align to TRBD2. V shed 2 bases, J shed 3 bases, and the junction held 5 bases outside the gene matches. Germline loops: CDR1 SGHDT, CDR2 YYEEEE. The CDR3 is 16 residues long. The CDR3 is CASSFSGLAYTGELFF. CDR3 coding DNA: TGTGCCAGCAGCTTTTCCGGACTAGCGTACACCGGGGAGCTGTTTTTT.

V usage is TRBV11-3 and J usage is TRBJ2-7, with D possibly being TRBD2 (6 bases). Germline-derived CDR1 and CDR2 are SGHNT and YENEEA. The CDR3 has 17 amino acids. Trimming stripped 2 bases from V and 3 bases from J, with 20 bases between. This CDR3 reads CASSLNLGGRKGYEQYF. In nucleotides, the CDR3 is TGTGCCAGCAGCTTAAACTTGGGGGGACGGAAAGGCTACGAGCAGTACTTC.

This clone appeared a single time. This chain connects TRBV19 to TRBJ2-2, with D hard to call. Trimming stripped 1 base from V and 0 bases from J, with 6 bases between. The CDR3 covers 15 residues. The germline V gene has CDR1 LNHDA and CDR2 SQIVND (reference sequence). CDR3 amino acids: CASSIATANTGELFF. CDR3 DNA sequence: TGTGCCAGTAGTATAGCTACAGCGAACACCGGGGAGCTGTTTTTT.